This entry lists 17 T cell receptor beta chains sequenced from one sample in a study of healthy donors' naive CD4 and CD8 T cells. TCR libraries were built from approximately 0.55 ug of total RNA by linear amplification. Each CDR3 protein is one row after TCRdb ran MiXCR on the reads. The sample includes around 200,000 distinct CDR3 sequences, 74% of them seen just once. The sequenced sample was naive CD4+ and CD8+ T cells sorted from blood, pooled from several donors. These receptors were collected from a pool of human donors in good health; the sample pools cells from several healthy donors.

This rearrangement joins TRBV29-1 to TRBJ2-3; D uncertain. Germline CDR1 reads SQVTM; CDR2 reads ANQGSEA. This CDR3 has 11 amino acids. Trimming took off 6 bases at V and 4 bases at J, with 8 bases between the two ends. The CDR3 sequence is CSVGKPDTQYF. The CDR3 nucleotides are TGCAGCGTGGGGAAACCAGATACGCAGTATTTT.

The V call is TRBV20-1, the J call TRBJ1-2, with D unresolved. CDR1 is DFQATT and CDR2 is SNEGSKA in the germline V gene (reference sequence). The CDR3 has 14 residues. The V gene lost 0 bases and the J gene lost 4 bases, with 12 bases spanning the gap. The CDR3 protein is CSARDRGRSYGYTF. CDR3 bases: TGCAGTGCTAGAGACCGGGGAAGGTCCTATGGCTACACCTTC.

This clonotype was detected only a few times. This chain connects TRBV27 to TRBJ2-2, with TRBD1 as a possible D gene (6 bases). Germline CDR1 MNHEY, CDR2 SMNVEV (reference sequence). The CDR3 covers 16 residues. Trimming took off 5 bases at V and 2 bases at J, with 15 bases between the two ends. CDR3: CASSTRQERNTGELFF. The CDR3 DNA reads TGTGCCAGCAGTACCCGACAGGAACGAAACACCGGGGAGCTGTTTTTT.

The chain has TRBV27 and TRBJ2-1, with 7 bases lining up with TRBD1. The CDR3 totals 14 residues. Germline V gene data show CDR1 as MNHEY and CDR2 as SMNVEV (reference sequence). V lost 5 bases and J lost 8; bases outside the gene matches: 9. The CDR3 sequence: CASSDRVGFDEQFF. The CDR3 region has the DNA TGTGCCAGCAGTGACAGGGTAGGGTTTGATGAGCAGTTCTTC.

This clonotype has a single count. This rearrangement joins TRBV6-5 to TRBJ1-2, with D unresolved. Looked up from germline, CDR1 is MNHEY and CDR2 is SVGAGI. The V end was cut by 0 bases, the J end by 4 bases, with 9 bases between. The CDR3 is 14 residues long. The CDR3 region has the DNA TGTGCCAGCAGTTACTCTCCGACCTTCTATGGCTACACCTTC. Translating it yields CASSYSPTFYGYTF.

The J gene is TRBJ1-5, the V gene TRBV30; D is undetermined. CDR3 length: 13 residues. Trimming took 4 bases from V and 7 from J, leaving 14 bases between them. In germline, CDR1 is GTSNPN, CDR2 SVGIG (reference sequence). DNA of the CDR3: TGTGCCTGGACCACTGGTCTCGGGCAGCCCCAGCATTTT. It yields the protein CAWTTGLGQPQHF. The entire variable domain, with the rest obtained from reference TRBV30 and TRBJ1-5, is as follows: SQTIHQWPATLVQPVGSPLSLECTVEGTSNPNLYWYRQAAGRGLQLLFYSVGIGQISSEVPQNLSASRPQDRQFILSSKKLLLSDSGFYLCAWTTGLGQPQHFGDGTRLSIL.

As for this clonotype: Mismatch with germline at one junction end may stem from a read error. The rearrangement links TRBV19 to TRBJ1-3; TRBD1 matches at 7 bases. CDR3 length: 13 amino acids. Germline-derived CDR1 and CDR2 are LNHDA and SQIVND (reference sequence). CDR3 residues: CVSSGTAGNTIYF. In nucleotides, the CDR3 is TGTGTCAGTAGTGGGACAGCTGGAAACACCATATATTTT. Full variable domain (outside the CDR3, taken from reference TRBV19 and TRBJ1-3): DGGITQSPKYLFRKEGQNVTLSCEQNLNHDAMYWYRQDPGQGLRLIYYSQIVNDFQKGDIAEGYSVSREKKESFPLTVTSAQKNPTAFYLCVSSGTAGNTIYFGEGSWLTVV.

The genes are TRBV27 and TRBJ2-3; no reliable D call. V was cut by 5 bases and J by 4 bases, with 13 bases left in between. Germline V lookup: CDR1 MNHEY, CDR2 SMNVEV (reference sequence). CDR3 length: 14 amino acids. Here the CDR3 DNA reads TGTGCCAGCAGTGCGGACCCAAGGTCAGATACGCAGTATTTT. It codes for CASSADPRSDTQYF.

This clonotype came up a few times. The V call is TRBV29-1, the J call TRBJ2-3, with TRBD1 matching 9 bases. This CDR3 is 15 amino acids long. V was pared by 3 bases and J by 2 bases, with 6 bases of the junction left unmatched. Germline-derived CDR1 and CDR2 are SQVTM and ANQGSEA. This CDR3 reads CSVEGQGRFTDTQYF. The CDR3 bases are TGCAGCGTTGAGGGACAGGGCAGGTTCACAGATACGCAGTATTTT.

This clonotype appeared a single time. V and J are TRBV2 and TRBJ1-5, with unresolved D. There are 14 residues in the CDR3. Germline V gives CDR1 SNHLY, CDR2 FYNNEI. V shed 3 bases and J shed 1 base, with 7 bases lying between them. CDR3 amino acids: CASSEAKSNQPQHF. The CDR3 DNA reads TGTGCCAGCAGTGAGGCGAAGAGCAATCAGCCCCAGCATTTT.

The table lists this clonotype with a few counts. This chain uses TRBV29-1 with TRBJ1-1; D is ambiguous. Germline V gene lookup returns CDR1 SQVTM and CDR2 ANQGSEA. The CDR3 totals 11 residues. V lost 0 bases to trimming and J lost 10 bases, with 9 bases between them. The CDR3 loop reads CSVEDWELAFF. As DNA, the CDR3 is TGCAGCGTTGAAGATTGGGAGCTAGCTTTCTTT.

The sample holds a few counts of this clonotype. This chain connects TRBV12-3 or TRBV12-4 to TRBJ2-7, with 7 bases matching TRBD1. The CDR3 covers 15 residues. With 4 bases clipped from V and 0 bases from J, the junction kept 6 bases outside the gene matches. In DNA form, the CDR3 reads TGTGCCAGCAGTTCGACAGGGATCAGCTCCTACGAGCAGTACTTC. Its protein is CASSSTGISSYEQYF.

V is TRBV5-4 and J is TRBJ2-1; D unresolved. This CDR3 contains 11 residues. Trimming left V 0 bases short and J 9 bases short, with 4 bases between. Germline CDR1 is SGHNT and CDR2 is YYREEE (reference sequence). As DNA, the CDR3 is TGTGCCAGCAGCTTGGAAGTTGAGCAGTTCTTC. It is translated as CASSLEVEQFF. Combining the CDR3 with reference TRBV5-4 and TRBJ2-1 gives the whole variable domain ETGVTQSPTHLIKTRGQQVTLRCSSQSGHNTVSWYQQALGQGPQFIFQYYREEENGRGNFPPRFSGLQFPNYSSELNVNALELDDSALYLCASSLEVEQFFGPGTRLTVL.

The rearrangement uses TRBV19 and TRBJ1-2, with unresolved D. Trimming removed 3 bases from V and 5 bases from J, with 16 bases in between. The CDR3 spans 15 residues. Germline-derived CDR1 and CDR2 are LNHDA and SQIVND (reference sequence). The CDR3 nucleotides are TGTGCCAGTAGTATCCTCCTCACCCCGGCATATGGCTACACCTTC. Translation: CASSILLTPAYGYTF. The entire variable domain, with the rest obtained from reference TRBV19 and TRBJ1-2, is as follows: DGGITQSPKYLFRKEGQNVTLSCEQNLNHDAMYWYRQDPGQGLRLIYYSQIVNDFQKGDIAEGYSVSREKKESFPLTVTSAQKNPTAFYLCASSILLTPAYGYTFGSGTRLTVV.

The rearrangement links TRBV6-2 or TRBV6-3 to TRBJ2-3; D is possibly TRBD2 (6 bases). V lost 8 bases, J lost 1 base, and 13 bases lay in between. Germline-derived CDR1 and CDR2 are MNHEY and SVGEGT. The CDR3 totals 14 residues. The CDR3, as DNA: TGTGCCAGCCTAGCTAGCGATCGCACAGATACGCAGTATTTT. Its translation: CASLASDRTDTQYF.

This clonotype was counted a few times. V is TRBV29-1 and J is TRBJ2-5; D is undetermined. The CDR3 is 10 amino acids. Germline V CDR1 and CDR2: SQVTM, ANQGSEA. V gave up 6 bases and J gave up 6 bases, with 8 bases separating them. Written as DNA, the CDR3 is TGCAGCGTGAGTTCTCAGACCCAGTACTTC. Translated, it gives CSVSSQTQYF.

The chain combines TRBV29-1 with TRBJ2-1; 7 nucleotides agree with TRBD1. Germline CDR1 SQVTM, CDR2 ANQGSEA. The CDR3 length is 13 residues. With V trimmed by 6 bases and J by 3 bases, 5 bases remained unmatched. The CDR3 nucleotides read TGCAGCGTCGAGGGACAGAGCTACAATGAGCAGTTCTTC. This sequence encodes CSVEGQSYNEQFF.